This T cell receptor (beta chain) was identified during a study of sequential checkpoint blockade in melanoma. On the study more broadly: TCRbeta immunosequencing was performed on DNA from 85 to 100 pretreatment melanoma tumor samples.

The method was immunoSEQ multiplex PCR; TCRdb's version includes in-frame clones alone and lacks a portion of them. The top ten clones hold around 16% of a sample with 13,000 or so clones, 25% to 35% of them seen once. Stated treatment: randomized to nivolumab then ipilimumab (arm A) or the reverse (arm B). This CDR3 is 14 amino acids long. The V segment lost 7 bases and the J segment 7 bases; nucleotides outside the gene matches: 8. Germline-derived CDR1 and CDR2 are MNHGY and SAAAGT. This TCR was recovered from a human donor with melanoma. The sample was tumor tissue (inferred from file names), taken from a patient given nivolumab and ipilimumab in sequence. J is TRBJ2-1 and V is TRBV6-8; 9 nucleotides agree with TRBD2. The CDR3 coding sequence is TGTGCCAGCATACCCGCGGGAGGGAGGAATGAGCAGTTCTTC. This gives the protein CASIPAGGRNEQFF.